These 5 T cell receptor beta chains were sequenced from one sample in a study of T cell repertoires in cytomegalovirus infection. Via MiXCR, TCRdb re-called the reads, giving one row per CDR3 protein. The table has roughly 800,000 distinct CDR3 sequences, almost 30% seen once. These receptors' targets are unknown. Sequenced here: cultured CD8+ T cells from PBMCs, sampled from culture after CMV antigen stimulation. Source of these receptors: a human donor in good health (CMV status not recorded). Some clones in this sample may be carry-over from other donors' samples.

This clonotype was detected ten times or more. This chain uses TRBV7-9 with TRBJ2-3; 9 bases are a match to TRBD1. V shed 11 bases, J shed 5 bases, and the junction held 11 bases outside the gene matches. Germline values: CDR1 SEHNR, CDR2 FQNEAQ (reference sequence). The CDR3 totals 14 residues. The CDR3 region is CAEVLQDRGDTQYF. For the CDR3, the DNA is TGTGCCGAAGTATTACAGGACAGGGGAGATACGCAGTATTTT.

In this sample, this clonotype turned up a few times. This chain connects TRBV28 to TRBJ2-5; 7 nucleotides align to TRBD1. Unmatched junction bases numbered 8, after V lost 5 bases and J lost 5 bases. The CDR3 sequence is 14 residues long. The germline CDR1 and CDR2 sequences are MDHEN and SYDVKM. CDR3 bases: TGTGCCAGCAGTCCCTTACAGGGGCGGGAGACCCAGTACTTC. It encodes CASSPLQGRETQYF.

This clonotype has a handful of counts. Germline is not matched at one junction end, which may reflect a read error. The gene calls are TRBV5-3 and TRBJ2-2; 7 nucleotides agree with TRBD1. TRBV5-3 is sorted into the ORF group, with uncertain function. The CDR3 length is 20 residues. CDR3 nucleotide sequence: TGTGCCAGCAGCTTATATCTCCCTCTCCGTAGGGGGCAGAACACCGGGGAGCTGTTTTTT. Translating gives CASSLYLPLRRGQNTGELFF.

This clonotype was observed a handful of times. V and J are TRBV5-4 and TRBJ2-2; a weak D match, TRBD2 (6 bases). Germline V CDR1 and CDR2: SGHNT, YYREEE (reference sequence). The V and J ends lost 2 bases and 5 bases respectively, with 10 bases between them. The CDR3 sequence is 14 residues long. The CDR3 bases are TGTGCCAGCAGCTTCGTCAGCGGGACCGGGGAGCTGTTTTTT. Translation: CASSFVSGTGELFF.

The chain recombines TRBV27 with TRBJ2-1, with D tentatively TRBD1 (6 bases). The CDR3 spans 11 residues. V dropped 5 bases and J dropped 8 bases, with 7 bases sitting between them. Germline loops: CDR1 MNHEY, CDR2 SMNVEV (reference sequence). CDR3 protein: CASSKGDEQFF. As DNA, the CDR3 is TGTGCCAGCAGTAAGGGGGATGAGCAGTTCTTC.